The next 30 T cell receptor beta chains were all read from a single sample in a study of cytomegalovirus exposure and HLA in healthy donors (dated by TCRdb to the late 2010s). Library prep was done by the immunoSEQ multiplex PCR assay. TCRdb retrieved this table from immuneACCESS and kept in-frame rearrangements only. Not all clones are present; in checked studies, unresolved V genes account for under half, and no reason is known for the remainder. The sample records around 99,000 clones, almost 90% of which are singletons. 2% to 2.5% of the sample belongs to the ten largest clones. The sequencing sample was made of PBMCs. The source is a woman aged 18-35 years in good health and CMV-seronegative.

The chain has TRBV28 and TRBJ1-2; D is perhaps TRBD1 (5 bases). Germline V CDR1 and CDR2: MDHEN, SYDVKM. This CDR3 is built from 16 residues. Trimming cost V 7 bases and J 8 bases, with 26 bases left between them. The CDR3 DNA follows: TGTGCCAGCAACCACTACCGGGGGGGGGACTCTAAGGGCTACACCTTC. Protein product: CASNHYRGGDSKGYTF.

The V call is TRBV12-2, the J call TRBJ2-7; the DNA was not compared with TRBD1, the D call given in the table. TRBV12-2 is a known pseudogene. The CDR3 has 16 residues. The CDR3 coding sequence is TGTGCAAGTCGCTTAGCACGGACAGCTAGCTCCTACGAGCAGTACTTC. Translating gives CASRLARTASSYEQYF.

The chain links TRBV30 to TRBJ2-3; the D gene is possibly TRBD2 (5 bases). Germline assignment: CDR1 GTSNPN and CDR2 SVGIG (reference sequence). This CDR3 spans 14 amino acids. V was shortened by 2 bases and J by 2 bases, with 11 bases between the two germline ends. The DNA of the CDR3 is TGTGCCTGGAGTCTTGGGAGCTACACAGATACGCAGTATTTT. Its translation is CAWSLGSYTDTQYF.

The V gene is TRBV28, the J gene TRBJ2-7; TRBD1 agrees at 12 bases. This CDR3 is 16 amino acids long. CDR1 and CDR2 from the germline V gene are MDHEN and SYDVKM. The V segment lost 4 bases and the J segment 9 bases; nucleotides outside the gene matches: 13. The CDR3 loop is CASSSGGTGGEMGQYF. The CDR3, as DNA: TGTGCCAGCAGTTCGGGGGGGACAGGGGGCGAAATGGGGCAGTACTTC.

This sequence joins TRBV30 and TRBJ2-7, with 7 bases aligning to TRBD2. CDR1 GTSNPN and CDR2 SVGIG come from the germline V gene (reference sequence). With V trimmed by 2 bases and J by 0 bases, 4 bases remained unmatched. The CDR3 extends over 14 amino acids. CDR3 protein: CAWSWGDYSYEQYF. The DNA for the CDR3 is TGTGCCTGGAGTTGGGGGGACTACTCCTACGAGCAGTACTTC.

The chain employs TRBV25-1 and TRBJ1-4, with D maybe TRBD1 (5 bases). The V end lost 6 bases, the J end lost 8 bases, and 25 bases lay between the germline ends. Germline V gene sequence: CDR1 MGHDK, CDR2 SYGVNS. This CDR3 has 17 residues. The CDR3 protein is CASSPRRIRQGGEKLFF. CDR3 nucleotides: TGTGCCAGCAGCCCTAGGCGGATAAGGCAGGGCGGCGAAAAACTGTTTTTT. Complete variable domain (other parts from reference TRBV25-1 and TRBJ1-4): EADIYQTPRYLVIGTGKKITLECSQTMGHDKMYWYQQDPGMELHLIHYSYGVNSTEKGDLSSESTVSRIRTEHFPLTLESARPSHTSQYLCASSPRRIRQGGEKLFFGSGTQLSVL.

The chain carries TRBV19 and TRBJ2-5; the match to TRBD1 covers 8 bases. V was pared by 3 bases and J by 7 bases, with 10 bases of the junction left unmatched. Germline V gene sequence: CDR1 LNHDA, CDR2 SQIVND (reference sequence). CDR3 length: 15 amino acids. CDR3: CASSMAGGASATQYF. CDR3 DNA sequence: TGTGCCAGTAGTATGGCAGGGGGCGCATCGGCGACCCAGTACTTC.

The CDR3 loop reads CASSLGEQIYEQYF. DNA for the CDR3: TGTGCCAGCAGCTTGGGGGAGCAGATCTACGAGCAGTACTTC. The chain carries TRBV5-8 and TRBJ2-7; a weak D match, TRBD2 (5 bases). V shed 0 bases and J shed 3 bases, with 10 bases lying between them. The CDR3 consists of 14 residues. Germline-derived CDR1 and CDR2 are SGHTS and YDEGEE. Full variable domain (remainder filled in from reference TRBV5-8 and TRBJ2-7): EAGVTQSPTHLIKTRGQQATLRCSPISGHTSVYWYQQALGLGLQFLLWYDEGEERNRGNFPPRFSGRQFPNYSSELNVNALELEDSALYLCASSLGEQIYEQYFGPGTRLTVT.

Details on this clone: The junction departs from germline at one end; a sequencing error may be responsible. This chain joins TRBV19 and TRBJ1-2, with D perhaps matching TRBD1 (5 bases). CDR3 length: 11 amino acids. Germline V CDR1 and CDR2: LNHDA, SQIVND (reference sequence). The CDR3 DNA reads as TGTGCCAGTTCTCAAACGACAGCCGCCTCCTTC. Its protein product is CASSQTTAASF.

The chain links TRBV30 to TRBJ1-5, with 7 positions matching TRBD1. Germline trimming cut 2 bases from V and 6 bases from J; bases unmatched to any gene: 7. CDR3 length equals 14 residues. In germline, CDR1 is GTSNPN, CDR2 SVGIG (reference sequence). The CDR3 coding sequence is TGTGCCTGGAGTTTGCAGGGGGATACTCAGCCCCAGCATTTT. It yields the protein CAWSLQGDTQPQHF.

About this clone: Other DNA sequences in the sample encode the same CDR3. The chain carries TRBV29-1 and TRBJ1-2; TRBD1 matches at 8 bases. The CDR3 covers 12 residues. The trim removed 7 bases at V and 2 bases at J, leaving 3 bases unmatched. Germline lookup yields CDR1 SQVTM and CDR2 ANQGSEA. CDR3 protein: CSGGQANYGYTF. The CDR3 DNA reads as TGCAGCGGGGGACAGGCGAACTATGGCTACACCTTC.

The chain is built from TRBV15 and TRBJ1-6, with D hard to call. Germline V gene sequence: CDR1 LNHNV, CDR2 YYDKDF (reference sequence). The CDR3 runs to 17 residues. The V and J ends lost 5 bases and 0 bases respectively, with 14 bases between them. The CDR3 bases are TGTGCCACCAGCTCCCGTCCTAAAAGCTCCTATAATTCACCCCTCCACTTT. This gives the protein CATSSRPKSSYNSPLHF.

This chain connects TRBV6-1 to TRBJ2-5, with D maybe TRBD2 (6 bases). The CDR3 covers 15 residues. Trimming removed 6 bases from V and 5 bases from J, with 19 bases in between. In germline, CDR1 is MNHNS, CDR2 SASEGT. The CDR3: CASRPPGSGGETQYF. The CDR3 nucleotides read TGTGCCAGCAGACCTCCAGGAAGCGGAGGGGAGACCCAGTACTTC.

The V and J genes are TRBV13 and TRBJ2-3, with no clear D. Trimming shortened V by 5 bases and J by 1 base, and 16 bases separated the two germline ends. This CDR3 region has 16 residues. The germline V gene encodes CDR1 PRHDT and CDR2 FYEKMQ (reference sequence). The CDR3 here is CASSPNAMPGTDTQYF. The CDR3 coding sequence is TGTGCCAGCAGCCCCAATGCGATGCCTGGCACAGATACGCAGTATTTT.

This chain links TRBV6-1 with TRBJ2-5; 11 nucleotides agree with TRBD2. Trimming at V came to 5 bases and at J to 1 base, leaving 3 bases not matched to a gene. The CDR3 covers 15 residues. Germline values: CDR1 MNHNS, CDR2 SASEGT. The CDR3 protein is CASSIAGGGQETQYF. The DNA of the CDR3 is TGTGCCAGCAGTATAGCGGGGGGGGGCCAAGAGACCCAGTACTTC.

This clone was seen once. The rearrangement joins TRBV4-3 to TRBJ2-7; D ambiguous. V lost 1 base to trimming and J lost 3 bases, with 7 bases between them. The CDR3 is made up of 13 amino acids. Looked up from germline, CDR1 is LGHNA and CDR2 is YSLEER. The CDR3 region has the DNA TGCGCCAGCAGCCAAGGGGCCGGCTACGAGCAGTACTTC. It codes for CASSQGAGYEQYF.

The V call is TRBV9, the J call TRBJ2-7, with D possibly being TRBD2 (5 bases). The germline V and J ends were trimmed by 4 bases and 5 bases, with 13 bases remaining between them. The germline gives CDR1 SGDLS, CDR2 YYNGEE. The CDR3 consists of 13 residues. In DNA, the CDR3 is TGTGCCAGCAGCCCCGGGGTTTTCAACGAGCAGTACTTC. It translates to CASSPGVFNEQYF. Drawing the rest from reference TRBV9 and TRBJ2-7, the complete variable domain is DSGVTQTPKHLITATGQRVTLRCSPRSGDLSVYWYQQSLDQGLQFLIQYYNGEERAKGNILERFSAQQFPDLHSELNLSSLELGDSALYFCASSPGVFNEQYFGPGTRLTVT.

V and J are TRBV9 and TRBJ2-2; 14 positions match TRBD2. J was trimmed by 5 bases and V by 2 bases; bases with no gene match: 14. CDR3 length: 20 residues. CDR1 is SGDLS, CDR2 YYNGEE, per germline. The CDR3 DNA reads TGTGCCAGCAGCGTCAGACTAGCGGGGGGGAACGTTTTTGAAACCGGGGAGCTGTTTTTT. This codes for CASSVRLAGGNVFETGELFF.

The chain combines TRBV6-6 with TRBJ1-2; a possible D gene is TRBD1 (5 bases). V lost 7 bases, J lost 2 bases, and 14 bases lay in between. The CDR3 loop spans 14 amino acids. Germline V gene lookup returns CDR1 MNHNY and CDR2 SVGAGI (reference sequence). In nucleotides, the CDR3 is TGTGCCAGCAATTCTGACAGAGAGAACTATGGCTACACCTTC. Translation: CASNSDRENYGYTF.

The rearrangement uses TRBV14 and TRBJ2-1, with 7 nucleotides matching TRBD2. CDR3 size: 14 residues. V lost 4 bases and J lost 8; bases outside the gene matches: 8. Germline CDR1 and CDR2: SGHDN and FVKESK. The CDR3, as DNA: TGTGCCAGCAGCCCCGGACTAGGGTCTTATGAGCAGTTCTTC. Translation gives CASSPGLGSYEQFF.

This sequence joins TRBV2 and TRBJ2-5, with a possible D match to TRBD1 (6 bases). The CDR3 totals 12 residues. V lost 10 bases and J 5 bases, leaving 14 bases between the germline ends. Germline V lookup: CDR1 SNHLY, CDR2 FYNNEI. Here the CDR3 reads CAIPRGGETQYF. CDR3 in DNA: TGTGCCATCCCCCGAGGGGGTGAGACCCAGTACTTC.

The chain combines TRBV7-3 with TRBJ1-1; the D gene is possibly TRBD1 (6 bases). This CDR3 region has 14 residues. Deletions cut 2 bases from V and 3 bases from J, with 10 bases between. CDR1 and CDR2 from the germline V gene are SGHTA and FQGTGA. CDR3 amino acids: CASSLWGGDTEAFF. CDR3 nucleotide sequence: TGTGCCAGCAGCTTATGGGGGGGCGACACTGAAGCTTTCTTT.

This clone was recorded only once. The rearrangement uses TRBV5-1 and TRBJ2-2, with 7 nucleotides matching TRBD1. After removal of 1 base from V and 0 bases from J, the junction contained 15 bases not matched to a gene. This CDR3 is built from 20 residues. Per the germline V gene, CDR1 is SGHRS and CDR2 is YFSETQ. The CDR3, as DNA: TGCGCCAGCAGCTTGTATCCCGGGACAGCGACCCTCGCGAACACCGGGGAGCTGTTTTTT. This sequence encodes CASSLYPGTATLANTGELFF.

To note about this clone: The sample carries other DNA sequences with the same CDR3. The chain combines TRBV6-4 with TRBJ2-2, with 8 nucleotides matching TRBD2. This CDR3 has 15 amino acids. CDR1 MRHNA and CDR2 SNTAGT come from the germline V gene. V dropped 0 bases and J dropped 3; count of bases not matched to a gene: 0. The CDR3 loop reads CASSDSAGDTGELFF. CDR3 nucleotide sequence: TGTGCCAGCAGTGACTCAGCGGGAGACACCGGGGAGCTGTTTTTT.

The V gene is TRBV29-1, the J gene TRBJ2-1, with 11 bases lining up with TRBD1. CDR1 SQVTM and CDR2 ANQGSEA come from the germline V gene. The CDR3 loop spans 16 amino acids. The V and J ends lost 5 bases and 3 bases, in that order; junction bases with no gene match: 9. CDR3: CSVRRDRGNHYNEQFF. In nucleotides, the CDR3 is TGCAGCGTTCGACGGGACAGGGGGAATCACTACAATGAGCAGTTCTTC.

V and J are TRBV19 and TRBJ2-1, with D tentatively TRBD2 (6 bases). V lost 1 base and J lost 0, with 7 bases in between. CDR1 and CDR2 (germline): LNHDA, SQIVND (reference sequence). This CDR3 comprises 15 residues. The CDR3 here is CASSIASASYNEQFF. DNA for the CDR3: TGTGCCAGTAGTATAGCTAGCGCCTCCTACAATGAGCAGTTCTTC.

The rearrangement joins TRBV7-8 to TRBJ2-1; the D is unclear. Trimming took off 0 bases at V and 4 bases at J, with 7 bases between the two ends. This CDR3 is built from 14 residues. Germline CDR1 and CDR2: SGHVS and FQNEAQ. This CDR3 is CASSLASSYNEQFF. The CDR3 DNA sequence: TGTGCCAGCAGCTTAGCTAGCAGTTACAATGAGCAGTTCTTC.

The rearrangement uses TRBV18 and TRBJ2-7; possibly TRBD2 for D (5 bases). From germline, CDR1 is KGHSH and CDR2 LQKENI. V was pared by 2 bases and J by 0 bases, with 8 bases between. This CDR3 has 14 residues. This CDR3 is CASSPTGNSYEQYF. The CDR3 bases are TGTGCCAGCTCACCAACCGGGAACTCCTACGAGCAGTACTTC. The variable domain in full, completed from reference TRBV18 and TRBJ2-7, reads NAGVMQNPRHLVRRRGQEARLRCSPMKGHSHVYWYRQLPEEGLKFMVYLQKENIIDESGMPKERFSAEFPKEGPSILRIQQVVRGDSAAYFCASSPTGNSYEQYFGPGTRLTVT.

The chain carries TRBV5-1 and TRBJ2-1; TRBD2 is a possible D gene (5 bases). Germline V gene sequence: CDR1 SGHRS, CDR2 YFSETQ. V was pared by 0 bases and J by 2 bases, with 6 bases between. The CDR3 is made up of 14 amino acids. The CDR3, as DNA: TGCGCCAGCAGCTTGGCCGGGGCCTACAATGAGCAGTTCTTC. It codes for CASSLAGAYNEQFF.

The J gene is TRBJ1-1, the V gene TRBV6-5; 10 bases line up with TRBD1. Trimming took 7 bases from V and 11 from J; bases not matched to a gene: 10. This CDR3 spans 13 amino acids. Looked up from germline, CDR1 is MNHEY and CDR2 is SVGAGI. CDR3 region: CASTGQGVSGAFF. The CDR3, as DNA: TGTGCCAGCACCGGACAGGGGGTTTCTGGGGCTTTCTTT.